This is a list of T cell receptor beta chains from one sample in a study of T-cell reconstitution after alpha-beta-depleted transplantation in children. Using its own MiXCR run on the PCR reads, TCRdb lists one record per CDR3 protein. The sample carries 85,000 to 120,000 distinct CDR3 sequences, approximately 8% recorded once. The sequenced sample was PBMCs, obtained before TCRalphabeta/CD19-depleted stem cell transplant. These receptors originate from a boy aged 2-9 years with acute lymphoblastic leukemia, due to receive a stem cell transplant. Both conserved end residues are part of each CDR3. The D gene is left open where the match is weak. Size values are once, few and many counts, or a class for expanded clones, and some rows have none.

j_call clone_size d_call v_call cdr3_nt cdr3_aa
TRBJ2-5 NA NA TRBV2 TGTGCCAGCATTACAGCAATCCAAGAGACCCAGTACTTC CASITAIQETQYF
TRBJ2-1 few TRBD1 TRBV7-9 TGTGCCAGCGATCTGTACGGGACAGGGGGTAACAATGAGCAGTTCTTC CASDLYGTGGNNEQFF
TRBJ2-7 many NA TRBV5-1 TGCGCCAGCAGCTTGGTTCAGGGGTCCAACTACGAGCAGTACTTC CASSLVQGSNYEQYF
TRBJ2-7 NA TRBD1 TRBV29-1 TGCAGCGTTAGGGGGACAGGGTTGAACAACGAGCAGTACTTC CSVRGTGLNNEQYF
TRBJ1-2 many NA TRBV12-3/TRBV12-4 TGTGCCAGCAGTTTAGCGCTAAGTCGAGGCTACACCTTC CASSLALSRGYTF
TRBJ1-6 NA NA TRBV7-6 TGTGCCAGCAGCTTAGGCGACGGGAATTCACCCCTCCACTTT CASSLGDGNSPLHF
TRBJ2-7 few NA TRBV27 TGTGCCAGCAGTAACCGCCCGGGACTGGCCGCGGGTCCGTACTACGAGCAGTACTTC CASSNRPGLAAGPYYEQYF
TRBJ2-2 many NA TRBV7-3 TGTGCCAGCAGCCAAGCCAACACCGGGGAGCTGTTTTTT CASSQANTGELFF
TRBJ2-2 few TRBD1 TRBV12-3/TRBV12-4 TGTGCCAGCAGTTTAGGGGACAGAATTTACTTGAACACCGGGGAGCTGTTTTTT CASSLGDRIYLNTGELFF
TRBJ2-7 NA NA TRBV27 TGTGCCAGCAGTCTCACCCCCTCCTACGAGCAGTACTTC CASSLTPSYEQYF
TRBJ2-1 NA NA TRBV20-1 TGCAGTGCTAGAGATGACCGCTCGGGGTACAATGAGCAGTTCTTC CSARDDRSGYNEQFF
TRBJ2-5 many NA TRBV12-3/TRBV12-4 TGTGCCAGCAGTTCGGACCAAGAGACCCAGTACTTC CASSSDQETQYF
TRBJ2-7 many TRBD2 TRBV10-3 TGTGCCTCCGGGGGGATCCGCGAGCAGTACTTC CASGGIREQYF
TRBJ2-2 NA TRBD2 TRBV4-1 TGCGCCAGCAGCAAGGGGGTACGGGGGGGGCACGGGGAGCTGTTTTTT CASSKGVRGGHGELFF
TRBJ2-1 many NA TRBV5-1 TGCGCCAGCAGCTTGGACCGGGGCCTATCCAATGAGCAGTTCTTC CASSLDRGLSNEQFF
TRBJ1-2 NA TRBD1 TRBV20-1 TGCAGTGCTAGAGATCAGGGGGCCCATGGCTACACCTTC CSARDQGAHGYTF
TRBJ2-3 many TRBD2 TRBV7-2 TGTGCCAGCAGCCATCTAGCGGGGGGGTCTAGCACAGATACGCAGTATTTT CASSHLAGGSSTDTQYF
TRBJ2-7 many TRBD2 TRBV4-2 TGTGCCAGCAGCCAATCCGGCGGGGGGGCGGTCGACGAGCAGTACTTC CASSQSGGGAVDEQYF
TRBJ1-6 many NA TRBV4-3 TGCGCCAGCAGCCAAGAAGGTTTCCCCCTCTCCTATAATTCACCCCTCCACTTT CASSQEGFPLSYNSPLHF
TRBJ2-1 many NA TRBV5-1 TGCGCCAGCAGCTCGGGCCCCGGTGAGCAGTTCTTC CASSSGPGEQFF
TRBJ1-6 many NA TRBV6-2/TRBV6-3 TGTGCCAGCAGCCCGACGGGCGATAATTCACCCCTCCACTTT CASSPTGDNSPLHF
TRBJ1-1 NA NA TRBV3-1 TGTGCCAGCAGCCTGGGGACCTTGGACACTGAAGCTTTCTTT CASSLGTLDTEAFF
TRBJ1-1 NA NA TRBV12-3/TRBV12-4 TGTGCCAGCAACCCGAAAGGAGGGAGTTACACTGAAGCTTTCTTT CASNPKGGSYTEAFF
TRBJ2-3 NA TRBD2 TRBV13 TGTGCCAGCAGTCGACTAGCGAAGCCAGATACGCAGTATTTT CASSRLAKPDTQYF
TRBJ2-3 many TRBD2 TRBV6-4 TGTGCCAGCAGTGAGCGGGGGGGCGAAGATACGCAGTATTTT CASSERGGEDTQYF
TRBJ1-5 few NA TRBV7-8 TGTGCCAGCAGCTTAGGCAGTACCCATCAGCCCCAGCATTTT CASSLGSTHQPQHF
TRBJ2-3 many NA TRBV7-9 TGTGCCAGCAGCTTAGGAACAGATACGCAGTATTTT CASSLGTDTQYF
TRBJ1-2 few NA TRBV10-3 TGTGCCATCAGTCGAACAGGGACCCCTAACTATGGCTACACCTTC CAISRTGTPNYGYTF
TRBJ1-1 NA NA TRBV6-4 TGTGCCAGCAGTGTTGACGGCACCCCAACTGAAGCTTTCTTT CASSVDGTPTEAFF
TRBJ2-3 NA TRBD1 TRBV6-2/TRBV6-3 TGTGCCAGCAGTTACAAGCCCGGACAGGGGGCGCGGGATACGCAGTATTTT CASSYKPGQGARDTQYF
TRBJ1-5 few TRBD1 TRBV20-1 TGCAGTGGAAGACAGGGTGGCCAGCCCCAGCATTTT CSGRQGGQPQHF
TRBJ2-2 NA NA TRBV7-8 TGTGCCAGCAGCTTGGCCCGGGGACAAGGCACAAACACCGGGGAGCTGTTTTTT CASSLARGQGTNTGELFF
TRBJ2-1 many NA TRBV20-1 TGCAGTGCTAGAGGACTTCTCTACAATGAGCAGTTCTTC CSARGLLYNEQFF
TRBJ2-5 many NA TRBV20-1 TGCAGTGCTAGAACAGATATCGAGTCGGAGACCCAGTACTTC CSARTDIESETQYF
TRBJ1-2 many NA TRBV5-5 TGTGCCAGCAGCTCTATCCTCTATGGTGGCTACACCTTC CASSSILYGGYTF
TRBJ1-1 medium-sized TRBD1 TRBV4-3 TGCGCCAGCAGCCGCGGGACAGGGGGCGGAACTGAAGCTTTCTTT CASSRGTGGGTEAFF
TRBJ1-2 NA NA TRBV5-1 TGCGCCAGCAGCGCACAACGGCCCACAGGGAAGGATGGCTACACCTTC CASSAQRPTGKDGYTF
TRBJ2-2 medium-sized TRBD2 TRBV2 TGTGCCAGCCATAGCGGGAGGAACACCGGGGAGCTGTTTTTT CASHSGRNTGELFF
TRBJ1-1 few NA TRBV12-3/TRBV12-4 TGTGCCAGCAGCAAAAGGGGGACGAACACTGAAGCTTTCTTT CASSKRGTNTEAFF
TRBJ2-1 many TRBD2 TRBV9 TGTGCCAGCAGCGTAGACGGCGGGGGGGCCAATGAGCAGTTCTTC CASSVDGGGANEQFF
TRBJ2-7 few NA TRBV7-9 TGTGCCAGCAGCCCCCGGACTGACTTCTACGAGCAGTACTTC CASSPRTDFYEQYF
TRBJ2-7 many TRBD1 TRBV9 TGTGCCAGCAGCGCCCGACAGGGGGCAAGCTCCTACGAGCAGTACTTC CASSARQGASSYEQYF
TRBJ1-1 NA TRBD1 TRBV11-2 TGTGCCAGCAGCATTGCCGGGACAGGGGTCACTGAAGCTTTCTTT CASSIAGTGVTEAFF
TRBJ2-1 many TRBD2 TRBV20-1 TGCAGTGCTAGGCTACTAGCGGGGTGGAATGAGCAGTTCTTC CSARLLAGWNEQFF
TRBJ1-2 few NA TRBV12-3/TRBV12-4 TGTGCCAGCAGTTTAAGAATCGCAGGCTACACCTTC CASSLRIAGYTF
TRBJ2-7 medium-sized TRBD1 TRBV27 TGTGCCAGCACCACGACAGGGGATGACTACGAGCAGTACTTC CASTTTGDDYEQYF
TRBJ1-1 NA TRBD1 TRBV5-1 TGCGCCAGCAGCTGGACCAGGGGGGCCAGTCGGACTGAAGCTTTCTTT CASSWTRGASRTEAFF
TRBJ1-2 few NA TRBV6-6 TGTGCCAGCTCACTAGACGTCGAATATGGCTACACCTTC CASSLDVEYGYTF
TRBJ1-6 NA TRBD1 TRBV20-1 TGCAGTGCTAGTGGCAGGGGACGCAACAGGGGCAATTCACCCCTCCACTTT CSASGRGRNRGNSPLHF
TRBJ1-3 few NA TRBV7-2 TGTGCCAGCAGCTTACGGGGCTTCGGAAACACCATATATTTT CASSLRGFGNTIYF
TRBJ1-6 few NA TRBV3-1 TGTGCCAGCAGCCGGGGCTGGAATTCACCCCTCCACTTT CASSRGWNSPLHF
TRBJ1-2 many TRBD1 TRBV20-1 TGCAGTGCTAGAGATTTGGGAGGGGACAGCTATGGCTACACCTTC CSARDLGGDSYGYTF
TRBJ2-1 many NA TRBV2 TGTGCCAGCAGTGTCGGGGCGGGTGAGCAGTTCTTC CASSVGAGEQFF
TRBJ2-1 medium-sized TRBD1 TRBV7-9 TGTGCCGCCCATAGGGACAGGGAATTCAATGAGCAGTTCTTC CAAHRDREFNEQFF
TRBJ1-2 few NA TRBV29-1 TGCAGCGTTTGGACCGGGACAACGTCGGCTCGGGGCTACACCTTC CSVWTGTTSARGYTF
TRBJ1-1 many NA TRBV3-1 TGTGCCAGCAGCCAAGGTATAAACGAAGCTTTCTTT CASSQGINEAFF
TRBJ2-2 few NA TRBV19 TGTGCCAGTACCCTTCCCTATATCACCGGGGAGCTGTTTTTT CASTLPYITGELFF
TRBJ2-1 many TRBD2 TRBV5-1 TGCGCCAGCAGCTTGGGAGGGCGGGGGGCCAGCGAGCAGTTCTTC CASSLGGRGASEQFF